This T cell receptor beta chain was sequenced during a study of cytomegalovirus exposure and HLA in healthy donors. The PCR made use of 60 Vbeta and 13 Jbeta primers. The data were produced by immunoSEQ multiplex PCR, yet TCRdb's version contains in-frame clones alone and is incomplete. Of more than 95,000 clones in the sample, around 80% were seen once. The receptor was isolated from a woman in her late teens or twenties in good health and CMV-seropositive. The sample consisted of PBMCs.

The CDR3 DNA is TGTGCCAGCAGTGAACAGGGGGGCTCTGGGGCCAACGTCCTGACTTTC. Residues: CASSEQGGSGANVLTF. This chain links TRBV6-4 with TRBJ2-6, with 8 bases that match TRBD1. The germline V gene encodes CDR1 MRHNA and CDR2 SNTAGT. The length of the CDR3 is 16 residues. V lost 3 bases, J lost 0 bases, and 1 base stayed unmatched.